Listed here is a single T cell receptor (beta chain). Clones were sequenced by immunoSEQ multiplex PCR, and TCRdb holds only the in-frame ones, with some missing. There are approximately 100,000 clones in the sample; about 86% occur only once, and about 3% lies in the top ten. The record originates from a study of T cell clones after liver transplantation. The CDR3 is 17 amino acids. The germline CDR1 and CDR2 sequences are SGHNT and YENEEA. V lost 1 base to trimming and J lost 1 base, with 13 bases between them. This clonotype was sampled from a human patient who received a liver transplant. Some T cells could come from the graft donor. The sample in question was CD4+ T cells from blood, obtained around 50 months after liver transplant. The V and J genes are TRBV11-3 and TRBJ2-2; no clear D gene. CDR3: CASSLVQPTLNTGELFF. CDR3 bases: TGTGCCAGCAGCTTAGTACAGCCTACTTTGAACACCGGGGAGCTGTTTTTT.